The following is a TCR beta chain sequence with its context. Its antigen is not identified. Amplification used 60 Vbeta primers and 13 Jbeta primers. Data came from immunoSEQ multiplex PCR; TCRdb stores just in-frame clones and leaves some out. The sample carries some 90,000 clones, approximately 81% recorded once. CDR3 length: 13 residues. The germline gives CDR1 MNHNY, CDR2 SVGAGI (reference sequence). V was pared by 2 bases and J by 6 bases, with 11 bases between. This record comes from a study of cytomegalovirus exposure and HLA in healthy donors. The study's findings and limits: Association of 16,951 TCR beta sequences with HLA alleles was found at 0.05 false discovery rate in a later analysis.

The material sequenced was PBMCs. J is TRBJ2-7 and V is TRBV6-6; D ambiguous. This TCR was recovered from a woman in her 40s in good health and CMV-seronegative. The CDR3 nucleotides are TGTGCCAGCAGTTACATCCCGCGTGGCGAGCAGTACTTC. It encodes CASSYIPRGEQYF.